This passage covers 25 T cell receptor beta chains from one sample sequenced in a study of T cells after somatic rescue of genetic block. Produced via immunoSEQ multiplex PCR; TCRdb's table is partial and in-frame only. The sample has 45,000 to 55,000 clones, roughly 96% seen once; the top ten hold around 0.083%. The sample was peripheral blood mononuclear cells (PBMCs). The receptors were gathered from a child younger than two.

The chain uses TRBV5-1 and TRBJ2-5; no clear D gene. CDR1 is SGHRS, CDR2 YFSETQ, per germline. This CDR3 is 14 amino acids long. The ends were cut back, 0 bases at V and 3 bases at J, with 9 bases in the middle. The CDR3 reads CASSLELSEETQYF. The DNA for the CDR3 is TGCGCCAGCAGCTTGGAGTTGAGCGAAGAGACCCAGTACTTC.

V usage is TRBV6-6 and J usage is TRBJ2-5, with D possibly TRBD1 on 6 matching bases. This CDR3 has 11 residues. In germline, CDR1 is MNHNY, CDR2 SVGAGI (reference sequence). V was shortened by 6 bases and J by 4 bases, with 6 bases between the two germline ends. The CDR3 here is CASSRGETQYF. The CDR3 DNA sequence: TGTGCCAGCAGCAGGGGAGAGACCCAGTACTTC.

This chain joins TRBV7-2 and TRBJ2-7; 9 positions match TRBD1. After removal of 5 bases from V and 2 bases from J, the junction contained 10 bases not matched to a gene. CDR1 and CDR2 from the germline V gene are SGHTA and FQGNSA. The CDR3 runs to 16 residues. The CDR3 DNA follows: TGTGCCAGCAGCCTACGTCAACGGGACAGGGCCTACGAGCAGTACTTC. Translated: CASSLRQRDRAYEQYF.

The rearrangement links TRBV6-6 to TRBJ1-5; D gene unclear. V was trimmed by 8 bases and J by 4 bases, leaving 12 bases between them. The germline CDR1 and CDR2 sequences are MNHNY and SVGAGI (reference sequence). The CDR3 length is 13 residues. In DNA form, the CDR3 reads TGTGCCAGCGGCGCAGGAGCAAATCAGCCCCAGCATTTT. Its translation: CASGAGANQPQHF.

Here the CDR3 reads CASSQLRANEQFF. The DNA of the CDR3 is TGTGCCAGCAGCCAATTGCGCGCCAATGAGCAGTTCTTC. The V call is TRBV14, the J call TRBJ2-1; D is unresolved. With 2 bases removed from V and 6 bases from J, the gap between germline ends came to 8 bases. The germline V gene encodes CDR1 SGHDN and CDR2 FVKESK. The CDR3 is made up of 13 amino acids.

This clone appeared once. The chain links TRBV6-5 to TRBJ1-6; D is unresolved. CDR3 length: 13 residues. Trimming removed 6 bases from V and 8 bases from J, with 11 bases in between. Germline V gene sequence: CDR1 MNHEY, CDR2 SVGAGI. CDR3 residues: CASRRFQDSPLHF. CDR3 sequence (DNA): TGTGCCAGCAGGCGTTTTCAGGATTCACCCCTCCACTTT.

This chain uses TRBV19 with TRBJ2-5; 16 bases line up with TRBD2. After removal of 5 bases from V and 4 bases from J, the junction contained 10 bases not matched to a gene. Germline CDR1 and CDR2: LNHDA and SQIVND (reference sequence). CDR3 size: 18 residues. This CDR3 is CASSSHSGLAGGRETQYF. The CDR3, as DNA: TGTGCCAGTAGTTCTCACTCGGGACTAGCGGGAGGGCGAGAGACCCAGTACTTC.

V gene TRBV5-4 combines with J gene TRBJ1-2; the D is unclear. CDR1 is SGHNT, CDR2 YYREEE, per germline (reference sequence). Trimming left V 0 bases short and J 2 bases short, with 5 bases between. The CDR3 has 13 amino acids. In DNA, the CDR3 is TGTGCCAGCAGCTTGGCGGGGAACTATGGCTACACCTTC. Encoded protein: CASSLAGNYGYTF.

V usage is TRBV6-5 and J usage is TRBJ2-2; 9 nucleotides agree with TRBD1. Germline V gene lookup returns CDR1 MNHEY and CDR2 SVGAGI. V was clipped by 4 bases and J by 2 bases; unmatched bases: 2. There are 15 residues in the CDR3. The CDR3 DNA reads as TGTGCCAGCAGTTGGACAGGGGCAAACACCGGGGAGCTGTTTTTT. This translates into CASSWTGANTGELFF.

V gene TRBV11-2 combines with J gene TRBJ1-1; D ambiguous. CDR3 size: 12 residues. Between the trimmed V and J ends, which lost 1 base and 6 bases, there was a span of 6 bases. Germline CDR1 reads SGHAT; CDR2 reads FQNNGV. The CDR3 sequence: CASSLGVPEAFF. CDR3 DNA sequence: TGTGCCAGCAGCTTAGGGGTGCCTGAAGCTTTCTTT.

This chain links TRBV4-2 with TRBJ2-7; TRBD2 matches 11 bases. CDR3 length: 15 amino acids. Germline V lookup: CDR1 LGHNA, CDR2 YNFKEQ. J lost 6 bases, V lost 3 bases, and 7 bases had no gene match. DNA for the CDR3: TGTGCCAGCAGCCAGTCAGGGACTAGCGGACTCGAGCAGTACTTC. As protein: CASSQSGTSGLEQYF.

This chain links TRBV6-6 with TRBJ1-3; D is unresolved. This CDR3 has 13 amino acids. V was cut by 5 bases and J by 4 bases, with 9 bases left in between. Germline CDR1 and CDR2: MNHNY and SVGAGI (reference sequence). CDR3 sequence reads: CASSPVEGNTIYF. CDR3 DNA: TGTGCCAGCAGTCCGGTGGAAGGAAACACCATATATTTT.

The V gene is TRBV19, the J gene TRBJ1-2; D gene unclear. Germline V gene data show CDR1 as LNHDA and CDR2 as SQIVND (reference sequence). V was trimmed by 6 bases and J by 2 bases, leaving 10 bases between them. The CDR3 is 13 residues long. The CDR3 here is CASSLNGNYGYTF. In DNA form, the CDR3 reads TGTGCCAGTAGCCTTAACGGCAACTATGGCTACACCTTC.

The chain links TRBV9 to TRBJ2-1; D remains ambiguous. V was cut by 0 bases and J by 9 bases, with 10 bases left in between. This CDR3 is built from 13 residues. Germline lookup yields CDR1 SGDLS and CDR2 YYNGEE. In DNA, the CDR3 is TGTGCCAGCAGCGTAGCTTTGCGTCCTGAGCAGTTCTTC. Translated, it gives CASSVALRPEQFF.

This clone has a single count. The V call is TRBV19, the J call TRBJ2-2, with 12 bases fitting TRBD2. With V trimmed by 5 bases and J by 7 bases, 11 bases remained unmatched. The CDR3 covers 17 residues. CDR1 and CDR2 (germline): LNHDA, SQIVND (reference sequence). The CDR3 sequence is CASSGNLAGGPSGELFF. As DNA, the CDR3 is TGTGCCAGTAGTGGGAACCTAGCGGGAGGGCCTAGCGGGGAGCTGTTTTTT. Drawing the rest from reference TRBV19 and TRBJ2-2, the complete variable domain is DGGITQSPKYLFRKEGQNVTLSCEQNLNHDAMYWYRQDPGQGLRLIYYSQIVNDFQKGDIAEGYSVSREKKESFPLTVTSAQKNPTAFYLCASSGNLAGGPSGELFFGEGSRLTVL.

The DNA of the CDR3 is TGTGCCAGCAGACAAAGGGGGTGGGATACGCAGTATTTT. Its translation: CASRQRGWDTQYF. The rearrangement uses TRBV6-1 and TRBJ2-3; D is possibly TRBD1 (6 bases). V was shortened by 6 bases and J by 6 bases, with 13 bases between the two germline ends. Germline V gene sequence: CDR1 MNHNS, CDR2 SASEGT. The length of the CDR3 is 13 residues.

About this clone: This sample includes further DNA sequences coding for the same CDR3. The chain uses TRBV20-1 and TRBJ2-5; D is perhaps TRBD1 (6 bases). The ends were cut back, 2 bases at V and 5 bases at J, with 6 bases in the middle. There are 11 residues in the CDR3. Germline V gives CDR1 DFQATT, CDR2 SNEGSKA (reference sequence). The DNA for the CDR3 is TGCAGTGCTAGACAGGGGGAGACCCAGTACTTC. Protein sequence: CSARQGETQYF.

J is TRBJ2-1 and V is TRBV5-8; 9 bases are shared with TRBD2. Germline CDR1 and CDR2: SGHTS and YDEGEE. The junction had 2 bases not matched to a gene; V was cut back by 0 bases and J by 4 bases. CDR3 length: 15 residues. Written as DNA, the CDR3 is TGTGCCAGCAGCTTGGGACTAGCGGTATACAATGAGCAGTTCTTC. Translated: CASSLGLAVYNEQFF. Complete variable domain (other parts from reference TRBV5-8 and TRBJ2-1): EAGVTQSPTHLIKTRGQQATLRCSPISGHTSVYWYQQALGLGLQFLLWYDEGEERNRGNFPPRFSGRQFPNYSSELNVNALELEDSALYLCASSLGLAVYNEQFFGPGTRLTVL.

V usage is TRBV4-2 and J usage is TRBJ2-2; D call uncertain. V lost 2 bases and J 1 base, leaving 14 bases between the germline ends. Germline CDR1 and CDR2: LGHNA and YNFKEQ. The CDR3 sequence is 17 residues long. The CDR3 protein is CASSQRMRLQNTGELFF. DNA for the CDR3: TGTGCCAGCAGCCAAAGAATGAGACTCCAGAACACCGGGGAGCTGTTTTTT.

The chain is built from TRBV21-1 and TRBJ2-2; the table assigns TRBD2, which was not confirmed against the DNA. TRBV21-1 is deemed a pseudogene. This CDR3 region has 20 residues. CDR3 in amino acids: CAAEVLSSGRYTSNTGELFF. The DNA of the CDR3 is TGTGCCGCGGAAGTTCTTTCTAGCGGGAGGTATACTTCGAACACCGGGGAGCTGTTTTTT.

The chain recombines TRBV7-2 with TRBJ2-5, with 8 nucleotides matching TRBD2. With the DNA end fitting TRBJ2-7 better, the J assignment may be wrong. Germline lookup yields CDR1 SGHTA and CDR2 FQGNSA. This CDR3 contains 13 residues. DNA of the CDR3: TGTGCCAGCAGCTTTACTAGCGGCTACGAGCAGTACTTC. It translates to CASSFTSGYEQYF.

The chain employs TRBV5-1 and TRBJ2-2; weak D call: TRBD2 (6 bases). Trimming removed 1 base at V and 3 bases at J, with 10 bases between. The CDR3 extends over 15 amino acids. Germline loops: CDR1 SGHRS, CDR2 YFSETQ. Here the CDR3 DNA reads TGCGCCAGCAGCTTGTCGGCGGGGTACACCGGGGAGCTGTTTTTT. Encoded protein: CASSLSAGYTGELFF. The full variable domain, completed using reference TRBV5-1 and TRBJ2-2, is KAGVTQTPRYLIKTRGQQVTLSCSPISGHRSVSWYQQTPGQGLQFLFEYFSETQRNKGNFPGRFSGRQFSNSRSEMNVSTLELGDSALYLCASSLSAGYTGELFFGEGSRLTVL.

The chain couples TRBV9 to TRBJ2-3; D may be TRBD2 (5 bases). Trimming left V 0 bases short and J 6 bases short, with 14 bases between. The CDR3 length is 15 residues. Germline loops: CDR1 SGDLS, CDR2 YYNGEE. The CDR3 reads CASSVDEGVVDTQYF. CDR3 coding DNA: TGTGCCAGCAGCGTAGATGAGGGAGTGGTGGATACGCAGTATTTT.

The gene calls are TRBV28 and TRBJ2-7; the D gene is possibly TRBD1 (6 bases). The germline gives CDR1 MDHEN, CDR2 SYDVKM. This CDR3 is built from 13 residues. Trimming took 10 bases from V and 0 from J, leaving 13 bases between them. The CDR3 loop is CATGTRSSYEQYF. The CDR3 bases are TGTGCCACAGGGACACGGAGCTCCTACGAGCAGTACTTC.

This clone was found once. The rearrangement links TRBV4-1 to TRBJ2-7; tentatively, D is TRBD2 (6 bases). Trimming removed 1 base from V and 2 bases from J, with 15 bases in between. The CDR3 sequence is 16 residues long. Germline V gene lookup returns CDR1 MGHRA and CDR2 YSYEKL. Here the CDR3 DNA reads TGCGCCAGCAGCCAAGGCCCAATTAGCGGCGCCTACGAGCAGTACTTC. Translating gives CASSQGPISGAYEQYF.